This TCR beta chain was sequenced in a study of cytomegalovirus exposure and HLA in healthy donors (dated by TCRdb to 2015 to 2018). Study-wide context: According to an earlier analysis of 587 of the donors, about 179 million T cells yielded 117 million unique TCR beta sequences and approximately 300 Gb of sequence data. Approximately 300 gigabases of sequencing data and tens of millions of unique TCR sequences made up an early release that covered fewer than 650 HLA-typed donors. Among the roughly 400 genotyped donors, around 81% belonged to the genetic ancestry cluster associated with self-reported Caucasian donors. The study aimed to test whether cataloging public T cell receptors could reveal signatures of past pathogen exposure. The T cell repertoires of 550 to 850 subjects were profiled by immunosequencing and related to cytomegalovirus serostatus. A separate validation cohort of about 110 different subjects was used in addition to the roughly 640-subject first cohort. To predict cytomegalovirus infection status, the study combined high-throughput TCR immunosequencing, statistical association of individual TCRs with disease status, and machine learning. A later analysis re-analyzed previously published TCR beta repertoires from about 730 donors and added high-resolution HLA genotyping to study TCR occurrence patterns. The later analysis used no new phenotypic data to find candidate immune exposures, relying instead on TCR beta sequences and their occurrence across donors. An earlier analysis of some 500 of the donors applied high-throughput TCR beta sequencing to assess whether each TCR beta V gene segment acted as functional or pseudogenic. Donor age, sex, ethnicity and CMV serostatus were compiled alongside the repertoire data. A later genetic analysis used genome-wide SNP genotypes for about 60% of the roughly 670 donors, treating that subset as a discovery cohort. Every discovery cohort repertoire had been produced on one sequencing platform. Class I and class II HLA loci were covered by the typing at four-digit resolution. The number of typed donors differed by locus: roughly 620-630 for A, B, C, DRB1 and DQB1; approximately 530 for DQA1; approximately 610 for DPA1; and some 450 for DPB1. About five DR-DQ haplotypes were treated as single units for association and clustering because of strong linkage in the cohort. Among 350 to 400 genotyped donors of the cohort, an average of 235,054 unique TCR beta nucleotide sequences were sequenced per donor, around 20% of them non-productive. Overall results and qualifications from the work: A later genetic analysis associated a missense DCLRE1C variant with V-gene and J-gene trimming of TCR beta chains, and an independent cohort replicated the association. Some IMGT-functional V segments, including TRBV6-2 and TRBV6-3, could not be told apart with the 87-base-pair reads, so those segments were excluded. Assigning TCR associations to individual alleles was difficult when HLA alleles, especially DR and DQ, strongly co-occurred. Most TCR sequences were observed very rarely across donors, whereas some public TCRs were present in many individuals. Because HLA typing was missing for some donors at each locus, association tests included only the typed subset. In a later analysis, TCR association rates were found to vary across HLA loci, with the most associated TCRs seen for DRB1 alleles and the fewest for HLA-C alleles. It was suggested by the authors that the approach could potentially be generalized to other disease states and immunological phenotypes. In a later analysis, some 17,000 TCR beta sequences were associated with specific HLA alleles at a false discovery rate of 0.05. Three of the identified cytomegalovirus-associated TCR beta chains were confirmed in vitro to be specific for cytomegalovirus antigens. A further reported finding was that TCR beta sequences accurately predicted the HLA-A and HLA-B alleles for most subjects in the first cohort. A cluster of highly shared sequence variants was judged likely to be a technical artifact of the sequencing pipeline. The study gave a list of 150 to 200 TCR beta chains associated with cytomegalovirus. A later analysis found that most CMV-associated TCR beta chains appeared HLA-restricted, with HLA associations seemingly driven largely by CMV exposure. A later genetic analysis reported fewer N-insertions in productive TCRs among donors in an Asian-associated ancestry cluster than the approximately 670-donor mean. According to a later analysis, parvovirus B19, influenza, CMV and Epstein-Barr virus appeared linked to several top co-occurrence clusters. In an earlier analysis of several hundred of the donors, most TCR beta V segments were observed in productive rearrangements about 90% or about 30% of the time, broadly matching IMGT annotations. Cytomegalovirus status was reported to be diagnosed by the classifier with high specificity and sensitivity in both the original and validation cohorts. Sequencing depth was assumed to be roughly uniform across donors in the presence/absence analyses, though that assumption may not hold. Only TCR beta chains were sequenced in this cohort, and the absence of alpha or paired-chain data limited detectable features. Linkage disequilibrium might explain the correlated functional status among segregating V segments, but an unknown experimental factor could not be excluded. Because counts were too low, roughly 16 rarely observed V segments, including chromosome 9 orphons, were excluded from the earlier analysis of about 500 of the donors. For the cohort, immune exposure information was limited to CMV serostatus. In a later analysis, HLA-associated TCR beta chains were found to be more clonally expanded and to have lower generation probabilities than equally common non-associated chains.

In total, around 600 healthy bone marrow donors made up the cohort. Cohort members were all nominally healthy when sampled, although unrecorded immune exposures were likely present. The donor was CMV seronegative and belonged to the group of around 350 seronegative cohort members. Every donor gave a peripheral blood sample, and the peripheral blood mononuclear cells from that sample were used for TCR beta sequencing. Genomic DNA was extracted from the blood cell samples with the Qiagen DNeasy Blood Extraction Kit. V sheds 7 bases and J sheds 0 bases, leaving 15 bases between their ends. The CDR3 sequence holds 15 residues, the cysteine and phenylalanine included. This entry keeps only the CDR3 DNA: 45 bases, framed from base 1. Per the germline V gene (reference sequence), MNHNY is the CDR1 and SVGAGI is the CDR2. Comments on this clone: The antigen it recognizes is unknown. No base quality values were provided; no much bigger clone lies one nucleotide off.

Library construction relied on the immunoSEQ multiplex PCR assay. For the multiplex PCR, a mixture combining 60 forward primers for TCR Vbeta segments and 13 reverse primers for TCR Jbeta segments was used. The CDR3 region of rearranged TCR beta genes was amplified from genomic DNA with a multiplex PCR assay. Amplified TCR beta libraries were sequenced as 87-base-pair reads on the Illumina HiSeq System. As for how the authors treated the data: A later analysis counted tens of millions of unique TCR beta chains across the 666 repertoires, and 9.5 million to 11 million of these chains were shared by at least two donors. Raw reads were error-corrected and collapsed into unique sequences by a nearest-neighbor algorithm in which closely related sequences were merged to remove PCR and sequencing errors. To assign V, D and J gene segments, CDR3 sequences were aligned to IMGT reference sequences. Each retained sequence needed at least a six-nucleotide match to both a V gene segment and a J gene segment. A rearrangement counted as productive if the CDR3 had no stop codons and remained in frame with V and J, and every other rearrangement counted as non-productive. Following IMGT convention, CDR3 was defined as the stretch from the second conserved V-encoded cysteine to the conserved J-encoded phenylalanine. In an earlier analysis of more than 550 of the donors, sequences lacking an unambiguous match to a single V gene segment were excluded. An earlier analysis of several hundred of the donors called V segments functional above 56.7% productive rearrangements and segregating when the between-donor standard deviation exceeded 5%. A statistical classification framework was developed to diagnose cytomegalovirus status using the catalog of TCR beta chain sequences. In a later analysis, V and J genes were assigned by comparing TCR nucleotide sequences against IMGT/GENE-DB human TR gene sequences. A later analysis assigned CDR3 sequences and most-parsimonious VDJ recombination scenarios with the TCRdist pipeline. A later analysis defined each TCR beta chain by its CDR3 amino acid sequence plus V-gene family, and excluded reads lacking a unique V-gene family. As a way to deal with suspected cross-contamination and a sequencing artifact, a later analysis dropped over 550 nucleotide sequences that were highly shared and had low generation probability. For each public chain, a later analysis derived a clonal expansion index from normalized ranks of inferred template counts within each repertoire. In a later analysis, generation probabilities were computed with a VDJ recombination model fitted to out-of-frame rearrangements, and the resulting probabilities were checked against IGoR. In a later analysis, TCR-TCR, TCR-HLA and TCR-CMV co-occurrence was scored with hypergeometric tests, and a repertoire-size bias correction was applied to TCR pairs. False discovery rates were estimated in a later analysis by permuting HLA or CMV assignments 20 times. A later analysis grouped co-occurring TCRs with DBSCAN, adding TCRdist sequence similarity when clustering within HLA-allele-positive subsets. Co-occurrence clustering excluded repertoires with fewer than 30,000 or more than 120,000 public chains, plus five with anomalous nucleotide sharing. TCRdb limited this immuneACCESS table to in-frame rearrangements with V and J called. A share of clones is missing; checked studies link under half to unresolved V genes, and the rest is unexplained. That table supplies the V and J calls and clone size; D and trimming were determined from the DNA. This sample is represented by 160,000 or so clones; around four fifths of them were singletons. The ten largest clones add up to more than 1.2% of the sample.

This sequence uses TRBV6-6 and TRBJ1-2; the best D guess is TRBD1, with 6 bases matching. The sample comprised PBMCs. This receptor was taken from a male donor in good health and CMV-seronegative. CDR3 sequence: CASTDPGGPNYGYTF. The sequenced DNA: TGTGCCAGCACCGACCCCGGGGGGCCTAACTATGGCTACACCTTC.